This T cell receptor beta chain originates from a study of CXCR3-negative and CXCR3-positive naive CD8 T cells. Study results and caveats: Naive CXCR3-positive and CXCR3-negative cells shared TRBV-TRBJ usage; memory cells diverged.

Naive cells were sorted as CD45RO-, CCR7+, CD27+ and CD95-. Judged by frequency, this clonotype is medium-sized. Its target is unknown. Germline CDR1 and CDR2: SNHLY and FYNNEI. This CDR3 is 16 amino acids long. Preparation of TRB cDNA libraries relied on 5' RACE carrying UMI labels. TCRdb re-analyzed the 5' RACE reads; it lists each CDR3 protein once, without DNA. The sample has some 9,100 distinct CDR3 sequences, and its top ten clones hold less than 1.5%. The source of this sequence is a human donor in good health. Some clones in this sample may be carry-over from other donors' samples. The source material was naive CXCR3- CD8+ T cells from blood. As to subset: CD45RO-CCR7+CD27+CD95- naive CD8+ T cells lacking CXCR3 (TNR3-). The chain recombines TRBV2 with TRBJ2-5; with no DNA, the TCRdb D assignment of TRBD2 cannot be verified. The CDR3 protein is CASSEPLRQQGETQYF. Full variable domain (outside the CDR3, taken from reference TRBV2 and TRBJ2-5): EPEVTQTPSHQVTQMGQEVILRCVPISNHLYFYWYRQILGQKVEFLVSFYNNEISEKSEIFDDQFSVERPDGSNFTLKIRSTKLEDSAMYFCASSEPLRQQGETQYFGPGTRLLVL.